The 18 T cell receptor beta chains in this list originate from one sample, sequenced in a study of cytomegalovirus exposure and HLA in healthy donors. Clones were read by immunoSEQ multiplex PCR, and TCRdb kept only the in-frame ones, dropping some. Among tens of thousands of clones listed, around 94% were seen once. The sample comprised PBMCs. These receptors came from a woman in her late teens or twenties in good health and CMV-seronegative.

V is TRBV7-2 and J is TRBJ2-7, with D unresolved. CDR1 and CDR2 from the germline V gene are SGHTA and FQGNSA. The V gene lost 4 bases and the J gene lost 6 bases, with 19 bases spanning the gap. The CDR3 extends over 15 amino acids. CDR3 loop: CASSSQPSPAAEQYF. CDR3 in DNA: TGTGCCAGCAGCTCACAACCCTCACCTGCCGCCGAGCAGTACTTC.

The V call is TRBV7-3, the J call TRBJ2-2; TRBD1 matches 9 bases. The CDR3 consists of 17 residues. Germline-derived CDR1 and CDR2 are SGHTA and FQGTGA. Losses at the gene ends were 4 bases for V and 2 bases for J; bases not matched to a gene: 8. CDR3 sequence reads: CASSSNTGGGNTGELFF. The CDR3, as DNA: TGTGCCAGCAGCTCGAATACAGGGGGCGGCAACACCGGGGAGCTGTTTTTT.

This clone was recorded once. The chain links TRBV6-6 to TRBJ1-1, with unresolved D. The V and J ends lost 2 bases and 0 bases respectively, with 7 bases between them. This CDR3 contains 14 residues. CDR1 and CDR2 (germline): MNHNY, SVGAGI (reference sequence). The CDR3 reads CASSYGSVNTEAFF. CDR3 DNA sequence: TGTGCCAGCAGTTACGGCTCCGTGAACACTGAAGCTTTCTTT.

The V gene is TRBV30, the J gene TRBJ2-1, with 9 bases identical to TRBD1. Germline lookup yields CDR1 GTSNPN and CDR2 SVGIG (reference sequence). The CDR3 loop spans 14 amino acids. V was clipped by 1 base and J by 14 bases; unmatched bases: 12. CDR3: CAWSADRGFGGEFF. The CDR3 DNA reads TGTGCCTGGAGTGCGGACAGGGGTTTCGGTGGGGAGTTCTTC.

The chain has TRBV4-2 and TRBJ2-2, with D possibly TRBD2 on 5 matching bases. The CDR3 covers 15 residues. Germline-derived CDR1 and CDR2 are LGHNA and YNFKEQ. Deletions cut 1 base from V and 7 bases from J, with 13 bases between. The CDR3 DNA reads as TGTGCCAGCAGCCAAGTACTAGAGGGATACGGGGAGCTGTTTTTT. Amino acids: CASSQVLEGYGELFF.

This clone showed up just once. The chain combines TRBV4-1 with TRBJ1-2; maybe TRBD1 (5 bases). CDR3 length equals 13 residues. Deletions cut 2 bases from V and 4 bases from J, with 8 bases between. CDR1 MGHRA and CDR2 YSYEKL come from the germline V gene. DNA for the CDR3: TGCGCCAGCAGCCAACAGGGCGCCTATGGCTACACCTTC. Translating it yields CASSQQGAYGYTF.

This clone appeared a single time. The CDR3 spells CASSPGLDGTGGYTF. In DNA, the CDR3 is TGCGCCAGCAGCCCCGGATTGGACGGGACTGGAGGCTACACCTTC. This chain links TRBV4-3 with TRBJ1-2, with D maybe TRBD1 (5 bases). V lost 4 bases and J 8 bases, leaving 20 bases between the germline ends. CDR3 length: 15 residues. Germline CDR1 and CDR2: LGHNA and YSLEER.

This chain links TRBV7-6 with TRBJ1-3; TRBD1 might be the D (5 bases). Germline-derived CDR1 and CDR2 are SGHVS and FNYEAQ. The CDR3 has 17 amino acids. V was pared by 5 bases and J by 0 bases, with 17 bases between. The CDR3 sequence: CASSNQRQTYSGNTIYF. In nucleotides, the CDR3 is TGTGCCAGCAGCAACCAAAGACAGACCTACTCTGGAAACACCATATATTTT.

With regard to this clone: No DNA is shown, since the ends of the CDR3 on it are uncertain; the CDR3 is the one TCRdb lists. The V and J genes are TRBV27 and TRBJ2-2; the table names TRBD1, a call not compared with the DNA. The CDR3 is made up of 14 amino acids, end residues included. Germline V gene sequence: CDR1 MNHEY, CDR2 SMNVEV (reference sequence). The CDR3 spells CASSSSSVTGELFF.

The CDR3, as DNA: TGCGCCAGCAGCCGAGGGGGAGGGACACTTAGCGCCTATAATTCACCCCTCCACTTT. Translated, it gives CASSRGGGTLSAYNSPLHF. The chain is built from TRBV5-1 and TRBJ1-6; possibly TRBD1 for D (6 bases). The CDR3 covers 19 residues. Trimming pared 4 bases from V and 2 bases from J, leaving 22 bases between. In germline, CDR1 is SGHRS, CDR2 YFSETQ.

V and J are TRBV25-1 and TRBJ2-7; 9 bases match TRBD1. The germline gives CDR1 MGHDK, CDR2 SYGVNS. V shed 4 bases and J 4 bases; nucleotides not matched to a gene: 17. The CDR3 is made up of 18 amino acids. CDR3 in DNA: TGTGCCAGCAGTGGGGGGGGCTTGCCGGGACAGGGTGTATACGAGCAGTACTTC. It is translated as CASSGGGLPGQGVYEQYF.

The chain employs TRBV5-5 and TRBJ1-1, with D possibly TRBD1 on 5 matching bases. V shed 6 bases and J shed 6 bases, with 9 bases lying between them. This CDR3 region has 11 residues. Germline V gene sequence: CDR1 SGHKS, CDR2 YYEKEE (reference sequence). In DNA form, the CDR3 reads TGTGCCAGCACCCAGGGCCCTGAAGCTTTCTTT. Encoded protein: CASTQGPEAFF.

This CDR3 is CSVEESQTSTDTQYF. As DNA, the CDR3 is TGCAGCGTTGAAGAATCGCAAACTAGCACAGATACGCAGTATTTT. This chain joins TRBV29-1 and TRBJ2-3; D ambiguous. The V gene's germline CDR1 is SQVTM and CDR2 ANQGSEA. V lost 0 bases and J lost 0, with 10 bases in between. The CDR3 totals 15 residues.

The chain links TRBV6-6 to TRBJ2-1, with 9 bases identical to TRBD2. With 0 bases clipped from V and 8 bases from J, the junction kept 5 bases outside the gene matches. Germline V gene sequence: CDR1 MNHNY, CDR2 SVGAGI (reference sequence). The CDR3 is 15 residues long. This CDR3 is CASSYSRGGVDEQFF. The CDR3 region has the DNA TGTGCCAGCAGTTACTCGCGCGGGGGGGTCGATGAGCAGTTCTTC.

This sequence joins TRBV2 and TRBJ1-5; possibly TRBD1 for D (5 bases). Germline loops: CDR1 SNHLY, CDR2 FYNNEI. Trimming shortened V by 3 bases and J by 4 bases, and 7 bases separated the two germline ends. There are 13 residues in the CDR3. Here the CDR3 DNA reads TGTGCCAGCAGTGAGGGGGGTAATCAGCCCCAGCATTTT. Translating it yields CASSEGGNQPQHF.

The chain couples TRBV6-4 to TRBJ2-3; 10 bases line up with TRBD2. J lost 6 bases, V lost 0 bases, and 6 bases had no gene match. The CDR3 is made up of 16 amino acids. CDR1 is MRHNA, CDR2 SNTAGT, per germline. The CDR3 DNA reads as TGTGCCAGCAGTGACTCGATAGCTAGCGGGGGTGATACGCAGTATTTT. This codes for CASSDSIASGGDTQYF.

The J gene is TRBJ2-7, the V gene TRBV28; 10 positions agree with TRBD1. The trim removed 7 bases at V and 0 bases at J, leaving 6 bases unmatched. The germline gives CDR1 MDHEN, CDR2 SYDVKM. This CDR3 is 15 amino acids long. As DNA, the CDR3 is TGTGCCAGCACCGTGGGACAGGGGAACTCCTACGAGCAGTACTTC. Its translation is CASTVGQGNSYEQYF.

J is TRBJ1-1 and V is TRBV7-2; 8 bases line up with TRBD1. The CDR3 sequence is 18 residues long. V was clipped by 5 bases and J by 0 bases; unmatched bases: 14. Germline lookup yields CDR1 SGHTA and CDR2 FQGNSA. The CDR3 region is CASSVPSGTGLLNTEAFF. Written as DNA, the CDR3 is TGTGCCAGCAGCGTTCCCTCCGGGACAGGACTACTGAACACTGAAGCTTTCTTT.